This T cell receptor (beta chain) was sequenced for a study of blood T cell repertoires in COVID-19 (dated by TCRdb to 2020 to 2022). For the study in its entirety: The collaborator samples originated in the United States, Italy and Spain and spanned the acute and convalescent phases of COVID-19. Where available, HLA class I and class II types were taken from metadata supplied by the sample provider and were not determined by assay-based typing. The dataset comprised deeply sampled blood TCRbeta repertoires from subjects exposed to, actively infected with, or recovered from COVID-19. The sample metadata nearly always contained a de-identified subject ID, COVID-19 status, age in years and sex. Samples came from the ongoing ImmuneRACE study (first 160 participants) plus 1,254 subjects from 6 global collaborators. The repertoires were made available in a free public database intended to serve as a resource for research on the immune response to SARS-CoV-2. The material from the prospective study consisted of cDNA or gDNA derived from T cells, B-cell-depleted T cells, or PBMCs. Summary of the overall study and its limitations: Clinical and demographic metadata were provided uncurated, with the amount varying by source and participant.

The collaborating institutions used their own protocols to collect whole blood in K2EDTA tubes. For TCRbeta analysis, collaborators shipped samples as frozen whole blood, isolated PBMCs, or DNA extracted from either of those sample types. Of note for this clone: The specificity of this receptor is unknown. Base qualities are not recorded, but no much larger clone differs from it by a single base.

TCRbeta CDR3 regions were amplified from genomic DNA using the immunoSEQ Assay, a bias-controlled multiplex PCR. The original methods were these. Within the assay, amplification of reference gene primers was used to estimate how many nucleated cells each sample contained. Sequence reads were collapsed and filtered to measure the absolute abundance of every unique TCRbeta CDR3 rearrangement. For each sample, productive Simpson clonality was calculated by taking the square root of Simpson's diversity index across productive rearrangements. TCRdb holds this immuneACCESS table with in-frame rearrangements only. Some clones are missing; in checked studies, unresolved V genes explain under half, and the rest has no known cause. Clonal size and the V and J genes are those of that table, whereas D and trimming came from the DNA. The sample has approximately 76,000 clones on record, approximately 85% of them singletons. The ten largest clonotypes hold under 55% of the sample.

The sequenced sample consisted of peripheral blood. The origin of this receptor is a human donor in a cohort sampled during active COVID-19.

The CDR3 region: CASGLGASGGEETQYF. The DNA sequence follows: TGTGCTAGTGGTTTGGGGGCTAGCGGGGGCGAAGAGACCCAGTACTTC. Here the chain combines TRBV12-5 and TRBJ2-5; TRBD2 aligns with 10 central bases. CDR1 and CDR2 (LGHNT, FRNRAP) derive from the germline V gene. The CDR3 has 16 amino acids, counting the end cysteine and phenylalanine. The retained sequence is limited to the CDR3, 48 bases, with the frame set at the first base. V is cut back by 1 base and J by 3 bases, with 5 bases in the junction unmatched.